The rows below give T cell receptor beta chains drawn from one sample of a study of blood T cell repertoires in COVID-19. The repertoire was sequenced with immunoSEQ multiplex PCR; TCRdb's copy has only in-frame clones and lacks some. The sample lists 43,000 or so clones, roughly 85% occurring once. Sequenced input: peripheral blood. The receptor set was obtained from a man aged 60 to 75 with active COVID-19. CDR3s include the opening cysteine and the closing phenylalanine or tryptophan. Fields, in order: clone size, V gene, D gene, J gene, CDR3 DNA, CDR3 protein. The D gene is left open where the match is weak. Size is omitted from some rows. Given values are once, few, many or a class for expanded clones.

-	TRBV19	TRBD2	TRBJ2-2	TGTGCCAGCACCCGACTAGCGGGAGGGCCCGTCGGGGAGCTGTTTTTT	CASTRLAGGPVGELFF
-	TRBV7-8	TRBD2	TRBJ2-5	TGTGCCAGCAGCCCAAGCCCATTGGGACTAGCGGGTGAAGAAGAGACCCAGTACTTC	CASSPSPLGLAGEEETQYF
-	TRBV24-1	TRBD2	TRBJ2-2	TGTGCCACCAGTGACCCCGGACTAGCGGAGTCCACCGGGGAGCTGTTTTTT	CATSDPGLAESTGELFF
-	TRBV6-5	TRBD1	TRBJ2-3	TGTGCCAGCAGGAAGGGACAGGGTATCCCAGATACGCAGTATTTT	CASRKGQGIPDTQYF
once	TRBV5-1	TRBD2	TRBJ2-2	TGCGCCAGCAGCTTGTTCGCTAGCGGGAATCCGGACACCGGGGAGCTGTTTTTT	CASSLFASGNPDTGELFF
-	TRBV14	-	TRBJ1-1	TGTGCCAGCAGCCAAGATCCGCAGCCCAGGGACACTGAAGCTTTCTTT	CASSQDPQPRDTEAFF
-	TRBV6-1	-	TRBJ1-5	TGTGCCAGCAGTGAGGGGGCAGGGCCCCAGCATTTT	CASSEGAGPQHF
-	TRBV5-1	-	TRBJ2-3	TGCGCCAGCAGCGGGGACTCCACAGATACGCAGTATTTT	CASSGDSTDTQYF
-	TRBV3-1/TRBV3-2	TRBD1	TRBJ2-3	TGTGCCAGCAGCCAAGCCGGGACAGGGGTGTATTTT	CASSQAGTGVYF
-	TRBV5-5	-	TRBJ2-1	TGTGCCAGCACCCTATTCCCTCTAGGTGGCGGATCCTACAATGAGCAGTTCTTC	CASTLFPLGGGSYNEQFF
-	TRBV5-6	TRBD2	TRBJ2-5	TGTGCCAGCAGCCTTCTAGCGGGAGACGAGACCCAGTACTTC	CASSLLAGDETQYF
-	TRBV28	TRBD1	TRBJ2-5	TGTGCCAGCAGTTCCGGGACAGATCAAGAGACCCAGTACTTC	CASSSGTDQETQYF
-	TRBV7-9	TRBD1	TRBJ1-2	TGTGCCAGCAGCCCCGACGGCTACAGGGGGGGCTACACCTTC	CASSPDGYRGGYTF
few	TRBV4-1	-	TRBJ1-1	TGCGCCAGCAGCCAAGACCAGTCCATGAACACTGAAGCTTTCTTT	CASSQDQSMNTEAFF
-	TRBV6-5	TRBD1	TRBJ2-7	TGTGCCAGCAGTTACGGGACAGGGGGGTACGAGCAGTACTTC	CASSYGTGGYEQYF
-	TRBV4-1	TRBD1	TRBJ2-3	TGCGCCAGTTCGACAGGGGGAGATACGCAGTATTTT	CASSTGGDTQYF
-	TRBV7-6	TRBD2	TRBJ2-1	TGTGCCAGCAGCGGACTAGATTATGAGCAGTTCTTC	CASSGLDYEQFF
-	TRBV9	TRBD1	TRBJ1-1	TGTGCCAGCAGCGCGGGACAGCAGAACACTGAAGCTTTCTTT	CASSAGQQNTEAFF
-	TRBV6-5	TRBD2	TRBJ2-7	TGTGCCAGCAGTTTGGGGACTAGCGGACGCTCCTACGAGCAGTACTTC	CASSLGTSGRSYEQYF
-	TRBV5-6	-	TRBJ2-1	TGTGCCAGCAGCGGGGGAACAGGGAGAGGGTACAATGAGCAGTTCTTC	CASSGGTGRGYNEQFF
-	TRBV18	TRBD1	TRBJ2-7	TGTGCCAGCTCACTGGGACAGGGGGAAGCCTACGAGCAGTACTTC	CASSLGQGEAYEQYF
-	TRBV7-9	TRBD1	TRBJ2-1	TGTGCCAGCAGCTGGGGACAGGTGGAATTAAATGAGCAGTTCTTC	CASSWGQVELNEQFF
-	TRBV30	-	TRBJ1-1	TGTGCCTCCTCGTGGGGGGGAAGAGGGAACACTGAAGCTTTCTTT	CASSWGGRGNTEAFF
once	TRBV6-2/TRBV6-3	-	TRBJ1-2	TGTGCCAGCAGTTACTCGGTCCAGAACTATGGCTACACCTTC	CASSYSVQNYGYTF
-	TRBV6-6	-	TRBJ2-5	TGTGCCAGTGGGGGGGCGGTAGAGACCCAGTACTTC	CASGGAVETQYF